This TCR beta chain was documented in a study of blood T cells in healthy people across ages. With regard to this clonotype: What it recognizes is unknown.

Sample-barcoded 5' priming and a J-beta primer mix drove a second PCR of roughly 6 to 12 cycles. Carrying 12 random nucleotides, a template-switch adaptor labeled each individual cDNA molecule. In TCRdb, the 5' RACE reads were re-called with MiXCR into one record per CDR3 protein. The repertoire holds 600,000 or so distinct CDR3 sequences, approximately 30% seen once, with 15% to 18% in the top ten. The CDR3 runs 15 residues. Germline CDR1 SGHDT, CDR2 YYEEEE. Trimming removed 8 bases from V and 0 bases from J, with 14 bases in between. Points from the study as a whole: Estimates drawn from one million T cells were deemed to understate diversity.

The sequence was obtained from a woman older than 75 in good health. The V gene is TRBV5-6, the J gene TRBJ2-2; D is perhaps TRBD1 (5 bases). The sample was blood. The CDR3 region is CASIQGSANTGELFF. For the CDR3, the DNA is TGTGCCAGTATCCAGGGATCCGCGAACACCGGGGAGCTGTTTTTT. The complete variable domain, with remaining parts taken from reference TRBV5-6 and TRBJ2-2, reads DAGVTQSPTHLIKTRGQQVTLRCSPKSGHDTVSWYQQALGQGPQFIFQYYEEEERQRGNFPDRFSGHQFPNYSSELNVNALLLGDSALYLCASIQGSANTGELFFGEGSRLTVL.